Listed below are T cell receptor beta chains from one sample, sequenced in a study of early T cells in non-severe SARS-CoV-2 infection. MiXCR, applied by TCRdb to the 5' RACE reads, yields one record per CDR3 protein. This sample has tens of thousands of distinct CDR3 sequences, with roughly 16% found just once. The specimen was whole blood. These receptors were taken from an adult who was a healthcare worker with PCR-confirmed SARS-CoV-2 infection or an uninfected control (not recorded which). CDR3s leave out the opening cysteine and the closing phenylalanine or tryptophan. The D gene is left open where the match is weak.

V	J	D	CDR3
TRBV6-1	TRBJ1-3	NA	ASRPPGPSGNTIY
TRBV30	TRBJ2-1	NA	AWSVQRLDNEQF
TRBV28	TRBJ1-4	NA	ASSPTGATNEKLF
TRBV7-6	TRBJ2-5	NA	ASSFGPTGETQY
TRBV6-2/TRBV6-3	TRBJ2-7	NA	ASSYYSSYEQY
TRBV5-4	TRBJ1-2	TRBD1	ASSLGGQGRSDGYT
TRBV6-2/TRBV6-3	TRBJ2-2	TRBD1	ASSWGQWYTGELF
TRBV30	TRBJ1-1	NA	AWSPKGSPEAF
TRBV29-1	TRBJ2-5	NA	SVEKEDPGQRYQETQY
TRBV3-1	TRBJ2-7	TRBD1	ASSQLSGQGNEQY
TRBV7-2	TRBJ1-4	NA	ASSLTERNEKLF
TRBV24-1	TRBJ1-2	NA	ATSDRTLGYGYT
TRBV4-1	TRBJ2-7	TRBD1	ASSPLTGAFYEQY
TRBV9	TRBJ2-3	NA	ASSVVGNTDTQY
TRBV29-1	TRBJ2-1	TRBD1	SATGGSYNEQF
TRBV9	TRBJ2-1	TRBD2	ASSAPGLAINEQF
TRBV9	TRBJ2-2	TRBD1	ASSSNIPGQATFYGTGELF
TRBV28	TRBJ2-7	TRBD1	ASRPLRDRPYEQY
TRBV7-9	TRBJ2-2	NA	ASSSTDGTGELF
TRBV29-1	TRBJ1-1	NA	SVSFRRNTEAF
TRBV7-8	TRBJ1-2	TRBD1	ASSSGQGGGYT
TRBV6-5	TRBJ1-5	TRBD1	ASSPREGAEGNQPQH
TRBV6-1	TRBJ1-6	NA	ASREGSSYNSPLH
TRBV10-1	TRBJ2-3	NA	ASSGEVTDTQY
TRBV28	TRBJ2-5	NA	ASSTPARETQY
TRBV27	TRBJ2-7	NA	ASSPSIRKSEQY
TRBV11-1	TRBJ2-7	NA	ASSLPGTDESY
TRBV5-4	TRBJ2-7	TRBD2	ASSRTSGSTNEQY
TRBV20-1	TRBJ2-7	TRBD2	SARTRTSGATYEQY
TRBV4-3	TRBJ2-6	NA	ASASGISGANVLT
TRBV5-1	TRBJ2-6	TRBD2	ASSLDGTMSSGANVLT
TRBV4-1	TRBJ2-2	NA	ASSLQGSTGELF
TRBV28	TRBJ1-6	NA	ASSPTSPVPLH
TRBV19	TRBJ2-7	NA	ASSMTPGTVTYEQY
TRBV4-3	TRBJ2-7	NA	ASSSGHEQY
TRBV10-2	TRBJ2-7	TRBD2	ASSEGLAGSEQY
TRBV5-4	TRBJ1-5	NA	ASSLAGSGNQPQH
TRBV9	TRBJ1-1	NA	ASSVGPGFEAEAF
TRBV5-6	TRBJ1-1	TRBD1	ASSSTGKGTEAF
TRBV28	TRBJ2-3	TRBD1	ASSPRQGSTDTQY
TRBV20-1	TRBJ1-1	TRBD1	SAREGQRTEAF
TRBV20-1	TRBJ2-7	NA	SAQGQTAYEQY
TRBV6-4	TRBJ1-5	NA	ASSPRDVTLTSNQPQH
TRBV7-9	TRBJ2-7	NA	ASSGGVYYEQY
TRBV6-5	TRBJ1-5	NA	ASRRGEGQPQH
TRBV5-1	TRBJ1-3	NA	ASSPGGENTIY
TRBV5-1	TRBJ1-1	TRBD1	ASSGGDRRTEAF
TRBV6-1	TRBJ2-5	NA	ASSEDPGRETQY
TRBV7-3	TRBJ1-5	NA	ASSPAKGRIEIQPQH
TRBV6-2/TRBV6-3	TRBJ2-7	TRBD2	ASSSRREFDSREQY
TRBV7-6	TRBJ1-5	NA	ASSPGGISQPQH
TRBV6-6	TRBJ1-1	NA	ASRGAGLNTEAF
TRBV9	TRBJ1-5	NA	ASCVEGNSNQPQH
TRBV5-1	TRBJ2-1	TRBD2	ASSLTGGSSGSSYNEQF
TRBV12-3/TRBV12-4	TRBJ2-1	TRBD1	ASSLEGTGWDEQF
TRBV2	TRBJ2-1	TRBD2	ASRAGLYNEQF
TRBV20-1	TRBJ2-7	NA	SASRSAISYEQY